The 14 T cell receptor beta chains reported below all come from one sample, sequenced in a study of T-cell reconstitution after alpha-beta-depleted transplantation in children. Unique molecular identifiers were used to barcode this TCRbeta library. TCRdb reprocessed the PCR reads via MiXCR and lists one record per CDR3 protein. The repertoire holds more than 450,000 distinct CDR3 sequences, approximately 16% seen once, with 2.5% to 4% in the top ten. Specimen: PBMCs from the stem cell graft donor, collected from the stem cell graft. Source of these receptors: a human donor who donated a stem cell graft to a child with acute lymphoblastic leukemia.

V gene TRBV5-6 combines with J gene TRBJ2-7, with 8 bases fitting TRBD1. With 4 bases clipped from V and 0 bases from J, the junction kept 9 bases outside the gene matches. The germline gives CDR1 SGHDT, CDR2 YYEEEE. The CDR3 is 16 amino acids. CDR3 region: CASSLLRTGFSYEQYF. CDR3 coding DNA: TGTGCCAGCAGCCTACTACGGACAGGGTTCTCCTACGAGCAGTACTTC.

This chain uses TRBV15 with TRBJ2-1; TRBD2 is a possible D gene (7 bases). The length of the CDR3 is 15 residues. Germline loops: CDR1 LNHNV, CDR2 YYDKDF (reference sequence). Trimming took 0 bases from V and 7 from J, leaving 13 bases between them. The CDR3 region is CATSRDRGGVNEQFF. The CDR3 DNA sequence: TGTGCCACCAGCAGAGATAGAGGGGGGGTAAATGAGCAGTTCTTC.

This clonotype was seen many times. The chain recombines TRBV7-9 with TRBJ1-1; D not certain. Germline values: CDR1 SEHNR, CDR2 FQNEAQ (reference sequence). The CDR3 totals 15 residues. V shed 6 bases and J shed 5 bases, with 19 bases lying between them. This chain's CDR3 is CASSRTVGSKTEAFF. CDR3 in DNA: TGTGCCAGCAGTCGAACGGTGGGCTCCAAGACTGAAGCTTTCTTT.

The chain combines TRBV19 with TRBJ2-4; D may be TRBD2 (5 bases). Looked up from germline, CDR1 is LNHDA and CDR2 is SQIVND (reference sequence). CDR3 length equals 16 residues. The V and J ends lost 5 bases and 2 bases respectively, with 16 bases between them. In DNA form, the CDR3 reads TGTGCCAGTAGTTGGGCAGGAGGAACAACCAAAAACATTCAGTACTTC. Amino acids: CASSWAGGTTKNIQYF.

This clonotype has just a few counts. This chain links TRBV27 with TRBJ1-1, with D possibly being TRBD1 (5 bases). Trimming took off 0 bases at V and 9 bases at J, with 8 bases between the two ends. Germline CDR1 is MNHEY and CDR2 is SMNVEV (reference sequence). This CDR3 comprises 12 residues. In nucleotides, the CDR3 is TGTGCCAGCAGTTTATCCGGGGGTAAAGCTTTCTTT. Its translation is CASSLSGGKAFF.

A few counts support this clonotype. The CDR3 DNA is TGTGCCAGCAGCCCAAAGGATCTTGAAGCTTTCTTT. Its translation is CASSPKDLEAFF. The V call is TRBV7-9, the J call TRBJ1-1, with D unresolved. Trimming left V 5 bases short and J 7 bases short, with 11 bases between. Germline V gene lookup returns CDR1 SEHNR and CDR2 FQNEAQ (reference sequence). The CDR3 length is 12 residues.

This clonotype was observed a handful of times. The CDR3 protein is CSVPGTTNTGELFF. CDR3 nucleotides: TGCAGCGTGCCCGGGACAACGAACACCGGGGAGCTGTTTTTT. V gene TRBV29-1 combines with J gene TRBJ2-2; D is possibly TRBD1 (6 bases). Per germline, CDR1 SQVTM and CDR2 ANQGSEA. V lost 6 bases and J lost 0, with 11 bases in between. The CDR3 length is 14 residues.

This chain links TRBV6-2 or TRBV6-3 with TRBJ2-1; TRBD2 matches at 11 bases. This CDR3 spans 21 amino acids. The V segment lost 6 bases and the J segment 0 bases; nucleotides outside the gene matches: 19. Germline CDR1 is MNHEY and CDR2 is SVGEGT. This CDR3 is CASSVVIPGLAEPSSYNEQFF. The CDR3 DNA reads TGTGCCAGCAGCGTTGTTATTCCGGGACTAGCGGAGCCGAGCTCCTACAATGAGCAGTTCTTC.

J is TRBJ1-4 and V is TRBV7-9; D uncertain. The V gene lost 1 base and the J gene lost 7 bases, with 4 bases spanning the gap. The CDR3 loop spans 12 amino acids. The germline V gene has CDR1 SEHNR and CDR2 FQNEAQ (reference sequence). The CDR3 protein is CASSLDSEKLFF. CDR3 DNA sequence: TGTGCCAGCAGCTTAGATTCTGAAAAACTGTTTTTT. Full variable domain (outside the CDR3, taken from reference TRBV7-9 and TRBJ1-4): DTGVSQNPRHKITKRGQNVTFRCDPISEHNRLYWYRQTLGQGPEFLTYFQNEAQLEKSRLLSDRFSAERPKGSFSTLEIQRTEQGDSAMYLCASSLDSEKLFFGSGTQLSVL.

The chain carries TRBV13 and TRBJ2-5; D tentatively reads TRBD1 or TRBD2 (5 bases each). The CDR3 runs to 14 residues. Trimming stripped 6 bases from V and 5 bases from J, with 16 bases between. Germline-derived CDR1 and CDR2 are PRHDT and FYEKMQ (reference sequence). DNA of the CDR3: TGTGCCAGCAGGCTGAGAGGGGATGATGAGACCCAGTACTTC. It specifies CASRLRGDDETQYF.

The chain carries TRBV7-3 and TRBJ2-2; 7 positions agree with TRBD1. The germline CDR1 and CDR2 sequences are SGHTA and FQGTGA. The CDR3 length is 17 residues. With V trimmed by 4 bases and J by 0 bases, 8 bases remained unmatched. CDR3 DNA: TGTGCCAGCAGCTCAGGAGCGACAGGGCCGAACACCGGGGAGCTGTTTTTT. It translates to CASSSGATGPNTGELFF. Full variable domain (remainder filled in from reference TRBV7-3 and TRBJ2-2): GAGVSQTPSNKVTEKGKYVELRCDPISGHTALYWYRQSLGQGPEFLIYFQGTGAADDSGLPNDRFFAVRPEGSVSTLKIQRTERGDSAVYLCASSSGATGPNTGELFFGEGSRLTVL.

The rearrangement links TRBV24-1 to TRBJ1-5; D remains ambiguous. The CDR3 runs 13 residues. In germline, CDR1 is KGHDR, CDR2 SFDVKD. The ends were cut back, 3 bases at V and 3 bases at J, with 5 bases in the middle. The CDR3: CATSDGINQPQHF. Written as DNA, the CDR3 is TGTGCCACCAGTGATGGTATCAATCAGCCCCAGCATTTT.

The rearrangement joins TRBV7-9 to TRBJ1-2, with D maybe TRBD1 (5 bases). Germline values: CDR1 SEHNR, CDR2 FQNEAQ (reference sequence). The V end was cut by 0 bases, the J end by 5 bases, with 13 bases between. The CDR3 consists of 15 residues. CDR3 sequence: CASSLAAGEGYGYTF. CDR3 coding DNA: TGTGCCAGCAGCTTAGCTGCGGGGGAAGGGTATGGCTACACCTTC.

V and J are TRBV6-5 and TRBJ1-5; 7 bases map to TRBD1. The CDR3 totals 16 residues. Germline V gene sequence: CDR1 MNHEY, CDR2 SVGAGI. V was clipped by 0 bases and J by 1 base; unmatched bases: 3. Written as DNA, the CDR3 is TGTGCCAGCAGTTACTCGGCCAGGGGGAGCAATCAGCCCCAGCATTTT. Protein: CASSYSARGSNQPQHF.